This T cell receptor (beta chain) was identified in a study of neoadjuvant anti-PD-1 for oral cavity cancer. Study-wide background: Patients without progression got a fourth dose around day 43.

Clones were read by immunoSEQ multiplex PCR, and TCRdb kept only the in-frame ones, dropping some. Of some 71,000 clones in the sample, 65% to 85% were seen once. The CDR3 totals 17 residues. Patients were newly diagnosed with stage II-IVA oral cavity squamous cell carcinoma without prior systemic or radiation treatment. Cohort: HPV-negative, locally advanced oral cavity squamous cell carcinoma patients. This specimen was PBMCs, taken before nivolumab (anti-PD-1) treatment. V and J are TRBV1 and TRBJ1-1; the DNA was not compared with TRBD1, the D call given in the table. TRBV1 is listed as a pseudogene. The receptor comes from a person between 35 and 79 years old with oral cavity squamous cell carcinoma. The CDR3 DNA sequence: TGCACCAGCAGCCAGGGATTCGCCGGACAGGGGAACACTGAAGCTTTCTTT. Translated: CTSSQGFAGQGNTEAFF.